The entry that follows covers one T cell receptor (beta chain) sequence. This clonotype turned up a few times. The antigen it recognizes is unknown. Qualities for individual bases were not recorded, and no much larger clone is one base off. V ends up 9 bases short and J 3 bases short, with an unmatched junction base count of 8. The CDR3 has 14 amino acids, counting the end cysteine and phenylalanine. Only the CDR3 region is kept as DNA, spanning 42 bases read in frame from base 1. CDR1 and CDR2 were assigned from the germline V gene (reference sequence) as WNHNN and SYGVQD. Amplification of TCR beta CDR3 regions was carried out from RNA transcripts. For the first round of RT-PCR on the TCR CDR3, the HTBI primer set was used together with the Qiagen OneStep RT-PCR kit. Libraries were constructed in a second round of multiplex PCR, after which size selection and purification were performed. Libraries were sequenced paired-end with 100 bp reads on an Illumina HiSeq2000. The study's own analysis went as follows. Raw data were processed with SOAPnuke, discarding reads with adapters, uncalled bases, mean Phred below 15, or no exact constant-primer or identifier match. High-quality paired reads were merged using COPE v1.2.5, and each unique nucleotide sequence was defined as a clonotype. Clonotypes were aligned to IMGT TRBV, TRBD and TRBJ reference segments using MiTCR v1.1. The analysis included only V-J combinations with a frequency above 0.0001, which together covered more than 99% of the repertoires. A TCS score was defined as the ratio of F50 (clonal expansion) to E x V (chaos), with BLOSUM62-based TCRdist applied between CDR3 peptides within each V-J. Welch's t-statistics and random forest reduced around 550 V-J features to some 14, which were used in a naive Bayes classifier (R e1071). TCRdb trimmed public reads at Q25 via fastp, called clones via MiXCR and kept in-frame beta chains. Rows are unified per CDR3 protein, each entry keeping the most common DNA and genes. The V and J calls here are based on TCRdb, not the publication. The sample table records 600,000 to 650,000 distinct CDR3 sequences; about 20% of these occur just once. The ten largest clones add up to about 35% of the sample.

The data are from a study of T cells in Graves' hyperthyroidism and ophthalmopathy (dated 2019 in TCRdb). Turning to the overall study: Peripheral blood samples were taken at initial diagnosis, before any treatment was given. TCR V-J signatures able to tell the groups apart were searched for in a discovery cohort of approximately 95 patients, of whom around 42 had Graves' ophthalmopathy and some 60 had stable Graves' hyperthyroidism. Prospective prediction of ophthalmopathy was tested in an independent validation cohort consisting of some 19 hyperthyroidism patients and approximately 16 patients who later progressed to ophthalmopathy. The approximately 90 discovery patients were divided at random into training and test sets in a 7:3 ratio. In roughly six Graves' hyperthyroidism patients, the study also compared T-cell repertoires from thyroid tissue with T-cell repertoires from blood. Following sampling, methimazole starting at 30 mg daily was given to hyperthyroidism patients, and high-dose intravenous methylprednisolone was given to ophthalmopathy patients. The paper reports TCR Vbeta CDR3 sequencing of some 140 peripheral blood samples: some 41 ophthalmopathy, about 75 hyperthyroidism and around 17 progressor patients.

Moderately to severely active disease, a Clinical Activity Score of at least 3, a NOSPECS grade of at least 4, and a duration under 3 months were present in ophthalmopathy patients. Patients with uncontrolled infections, other autoimmune diseases, pregnancy or lactation were excluded. Diagnoses were established on the basis of clinical symptoms, serum thyroxine and TRAb, thyroid ultrasound, and orbital computed tomography. Ficoll-Paque density gradient centrifugation was used to isolate PBMCs from about 9 ml of fresh peripheral blood. Trizol reagent was used to extract total RNA, and RNA quality was then checked on an Agilent 2100 Bioanalyzer. General conclusions and limits of the study: Most expanded thyroid clonotypes (frequency above 0.001) were also detected in blood, a finding suggesting that blood repertoires may reflect thyroid immune responses. A model built on a 13 V-J signature distinguished ophthalmopathy from stable hyperthyroidism, reaching roughly 88% sensitivity and around 81% specificity in cross-validation and 80%/75% in testing. Sample size was not statistically predetermined, and investigators were not blinded to group allocation. In validation, the model predicted progression to ophthalmopathy with 60% to 71% sensitivity and 72% to 85% specificity, a median of roughly seven months before onset.

The chain was built from TRBV10-1 and TRBJ1-1; the central 9 bases match TRBD1. Source material: blood. The clonotype originates from a man aged 30 to 39 with Graves' ophthalmopathy. For the CDR3, the sequence is CASKPGQGHTEAFF. The sequenced DNA is TGCGCCAGTAAGCCGGGACAGGGTCACACTGAAGCTTTCTTT.